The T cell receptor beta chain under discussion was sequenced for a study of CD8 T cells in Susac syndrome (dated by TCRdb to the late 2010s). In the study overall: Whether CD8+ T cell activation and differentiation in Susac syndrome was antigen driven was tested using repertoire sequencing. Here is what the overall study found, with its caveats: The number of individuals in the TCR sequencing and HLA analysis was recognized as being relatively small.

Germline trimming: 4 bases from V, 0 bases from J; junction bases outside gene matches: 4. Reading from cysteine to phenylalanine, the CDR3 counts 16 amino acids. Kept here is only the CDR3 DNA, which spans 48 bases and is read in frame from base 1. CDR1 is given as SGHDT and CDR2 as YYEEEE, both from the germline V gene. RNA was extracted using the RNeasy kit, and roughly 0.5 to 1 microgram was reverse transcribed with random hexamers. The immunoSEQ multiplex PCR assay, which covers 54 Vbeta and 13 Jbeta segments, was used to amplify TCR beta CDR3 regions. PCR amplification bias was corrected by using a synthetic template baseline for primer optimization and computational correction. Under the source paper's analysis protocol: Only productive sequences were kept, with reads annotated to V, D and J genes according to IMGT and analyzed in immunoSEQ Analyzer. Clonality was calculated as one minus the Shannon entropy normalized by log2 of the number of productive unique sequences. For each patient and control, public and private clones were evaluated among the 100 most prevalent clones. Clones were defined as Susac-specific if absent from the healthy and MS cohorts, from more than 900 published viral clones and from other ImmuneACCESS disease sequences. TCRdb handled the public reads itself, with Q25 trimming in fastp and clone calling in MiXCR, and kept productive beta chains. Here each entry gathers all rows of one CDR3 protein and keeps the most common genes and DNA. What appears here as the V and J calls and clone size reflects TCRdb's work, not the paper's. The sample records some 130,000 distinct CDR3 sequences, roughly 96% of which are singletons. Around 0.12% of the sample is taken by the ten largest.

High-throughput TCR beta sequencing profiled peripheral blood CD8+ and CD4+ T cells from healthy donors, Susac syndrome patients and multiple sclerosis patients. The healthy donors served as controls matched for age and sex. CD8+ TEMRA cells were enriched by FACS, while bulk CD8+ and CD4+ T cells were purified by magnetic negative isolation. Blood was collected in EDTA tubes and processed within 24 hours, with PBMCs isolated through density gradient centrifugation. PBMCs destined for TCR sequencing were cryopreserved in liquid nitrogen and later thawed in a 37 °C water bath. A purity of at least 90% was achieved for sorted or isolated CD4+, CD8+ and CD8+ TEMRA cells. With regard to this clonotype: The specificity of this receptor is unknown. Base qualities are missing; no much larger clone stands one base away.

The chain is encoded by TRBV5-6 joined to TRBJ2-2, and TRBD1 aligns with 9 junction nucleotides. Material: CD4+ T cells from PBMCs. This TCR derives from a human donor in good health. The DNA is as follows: TGTGCCAGCAGCCCCCGACAGGGGGCGAACACCGGGGAGCTGTTTTTT. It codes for CASSPRQGANTGELFF. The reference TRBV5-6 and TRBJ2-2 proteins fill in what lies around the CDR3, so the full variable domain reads DAGVTQSPTHLIKTRGQQVTLRCSPKSGHDTVSWYQQALGQGPQFIFQYYEEEERQRGNFPDRFSGHQFPNYSSELNVNALLLGDSALYLCASSPRQGANTGELFFGEGSRLTVL.